The subject of this entry is one T cell receptor beta chain. Assay: immunoSEQ multiplex PCR; the TCRdb copy retains only in-frame clones and omits some. This table holds hundreds of thousands of clones, roughly 85% found once. The sample is drawn from a study of blood T cell repertoires in COVID-19. Turning to the study itself: Material from acute and convalescent COVID-19 was sourced from the United States, Italy and Spain.

Between the trimmed V and J ends, which lost 6 bases and 7 bases, there was a span of 12 bases. Germline CDR1 reads MRHNA; CDR2 reads SNTAGT. The CDR3 has 13 amino acids. Those enrolled, adults aged 18 to 89 years, came from roughly 22 US areas. Donors were grouped by their self-reported clinical history. Recovered Cohort 3 donors showed two negative PCRs, clearance, or symptom resolution. The clonotype originates from a woman aged 40-49 years who had recovered from COVID-19. The sample consisted of PBMCs or T cells enriched from blood (not recorded which). V usage is TRBV6-4 and J usage is TRBJ2-2, with D perhaps TRBD2 (6 bases). CDR3 in amino acids: CASRMTGVGELFF. The CDR3 nucleotides are TGTGCCAGCAGGATGACGGGGGTCGGGGAGCTGTTTTTT.